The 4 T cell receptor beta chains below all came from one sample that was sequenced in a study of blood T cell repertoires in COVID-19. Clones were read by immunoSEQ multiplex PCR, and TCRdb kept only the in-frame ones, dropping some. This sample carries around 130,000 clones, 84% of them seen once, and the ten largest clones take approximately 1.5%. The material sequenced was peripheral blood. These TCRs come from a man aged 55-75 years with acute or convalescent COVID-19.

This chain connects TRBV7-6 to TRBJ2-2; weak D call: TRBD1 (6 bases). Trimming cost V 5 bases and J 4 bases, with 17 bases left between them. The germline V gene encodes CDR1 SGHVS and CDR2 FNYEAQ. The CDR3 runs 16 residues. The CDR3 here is CASSLRTAHITGELFF. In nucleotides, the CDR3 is TGTGCCAGCAGCCTAAGGACAGCCCACATCACCGGGGAGCTGTTTTTT.

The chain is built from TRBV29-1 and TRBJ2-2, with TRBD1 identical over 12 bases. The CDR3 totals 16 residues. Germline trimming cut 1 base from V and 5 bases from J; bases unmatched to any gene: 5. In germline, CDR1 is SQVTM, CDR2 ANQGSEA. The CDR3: CSVEARDRGRTGELFF. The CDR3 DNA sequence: TGCAGCGTTGAAGCCCGGGACAGGGGGCGAACCGGGGAGCTGTTTTTT.

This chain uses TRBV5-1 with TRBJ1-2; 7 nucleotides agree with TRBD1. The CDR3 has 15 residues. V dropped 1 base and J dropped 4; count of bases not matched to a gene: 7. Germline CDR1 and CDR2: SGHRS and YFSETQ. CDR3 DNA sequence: TGCGCCAGCAGCTTGTCCCCAGGGGGTACCTATGGCTACACCTTC. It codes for CASSLSPGGTYGYTF.

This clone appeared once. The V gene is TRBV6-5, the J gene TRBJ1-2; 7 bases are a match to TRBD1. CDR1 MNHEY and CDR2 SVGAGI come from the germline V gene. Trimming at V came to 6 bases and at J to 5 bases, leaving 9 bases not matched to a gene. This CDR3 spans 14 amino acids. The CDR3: CASRGTVRIYGYTF. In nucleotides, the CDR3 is TGTGCCAGCAGAGGGACAGTTCGGATTTATGGCTACACCTTC.